This T cell receptor (beta chain) was sequenced in a study of T cell repertoires in cytomegalovirus infection. Turning to the study itself: Through public TCR beta signatures, both CMV infection and matching HLA type were indicated. Study outcomes and limitations: Dominating the ex vivo response were TCR beta clonotypes that were CMV-specific and HLA-C-restricted. Adding up the frequency of public TCR beta families identified people who carried CMV plus the relevant HLA.

TCRdb fed the reads into MiXCR, producing one record per CDR3 protein. The data hold 150,000 to 200,000 distinct CDR3 sequences, with 17% observed a single time. Concerning this clonotype: The antigen is unknown.

The V gene end was trimmed by 3 bases and the J gene end by 10 bases; junction bases not matched to a gene: 11. Looked up from germline, CDR1 is SGHTA and CDR2 is FQGNSA. The CDR3 is 15 amino acids. The chain joins TRBV7-2 to TRBJ1-1; 10 bases line up with TRBD1. The clonotype was recovered from a human donor in good health (CMV status not recorded). Some clones in this sample may be carry-over from other donors' samples. Material for sequencing was CD8+ T cells from PBMCs. CDR3 sequence: CASSLSGTGANGAFF. The DNA for the CDR3 is TGTGCCAGCAGCTTGAGTGGGACAGGGGCTAATGGAGCTTTCTTT.